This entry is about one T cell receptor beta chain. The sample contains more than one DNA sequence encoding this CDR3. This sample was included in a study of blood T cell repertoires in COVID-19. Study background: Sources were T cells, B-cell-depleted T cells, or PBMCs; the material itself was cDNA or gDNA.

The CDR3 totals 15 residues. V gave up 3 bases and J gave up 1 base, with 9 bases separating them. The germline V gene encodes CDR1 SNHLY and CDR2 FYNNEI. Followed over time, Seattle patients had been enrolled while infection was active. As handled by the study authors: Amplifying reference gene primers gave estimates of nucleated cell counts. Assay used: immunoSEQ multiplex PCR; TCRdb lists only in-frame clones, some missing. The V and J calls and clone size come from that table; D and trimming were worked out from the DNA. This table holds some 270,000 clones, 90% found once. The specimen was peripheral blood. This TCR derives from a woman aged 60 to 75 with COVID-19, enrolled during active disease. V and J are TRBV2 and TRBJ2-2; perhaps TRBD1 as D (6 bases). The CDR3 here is CASSETGLNTGELFF. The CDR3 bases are TGTGCCAGCAGTGAGACAGGCCTGAACACCGGGGAGCTGTTTTTT.